This T cell receptor beta chain was captured in a study of human T cells and chemical hapten exposure. Noted treatment: therapeutic diphenylcyclopropenone sensitization with weekly scalp DPC. This CDR3 has 17 residues. In germline, CDR1 is MNHNY, CDR2 SVGAGI (reference sequence). V lost 8 bases, J lost 2 bases, and 11 bases stayed unmatched. Individual cDNA molecules received unique molecular identifiers in the library. TCRdb independently ran MiXCR on the reads; one entry per CDR3 protein. This sample carries 4,400 or so distinct CDR3 sequences, roughly 49% of them seen once, and the ten largest clones take around 3.4%.

Sequenced material: whole blood, taken before DPC sensitization or 2, 6, or about 24 weeks after (not recorded which). This clonotype originated in an adult with alopecia areata. Some clones in this sample may be carry-over from other donors' samples. This table probably holds off-target reads from a library built for another chain. J is TRBJ2-7 and V is TRBV6-6, with 14 bases matching TRBD2. The CDR3 here is CASLSPGLAGATYEQYF. In nucleotides, the CDR3 is TGTGCCAGCCTATCCCCGGGACTAGCGGGGGCCACCTACGAGCAGTACTTC.